The present TCR beta chain was sequenced within a study of cytomegalovirus exposure and HLA in healthy donors. CDR1 is SEHNR and CDR2 is FQNEAQ in the germline V gene (reference sequence). V was clipped by 5 bases and J by 4 bases; unmatched bases: 9. CDR3 size: 15 residues. A multiplex PCR was run with 60 Vbeta primers and 13 Jbeta primers. The method was immunoSEQ multiplex PCR; TCRdb's version includes in-frame clones alone and lacks a portion of them. The profile covers tens of thousands of clones, with roughly 90% appearing a single time and approximately 1.5% taken by the ten largest. V gene TRBV7-9 combines with J gene TRBJ2-5, with 8 bases aligning to TRBD2. Input material: PBMCs. The origin of this receptor is a man under 40 in good health and CMV-seropositive. The CDR3 here is CASSLRPTSAETQYF. Here the CDR3 DNA reads TGTGCCAGCAGCCTCCGCCCGACTAGCGCAGAGACCCAGTACTTC.